This T cell receptor (beta chain) was observed in a study of blood T cell repertoires in COVID-19. As for the study in general: Acute-phase and convalescent COVID-19 samples originated in the United States, Italy and Spain.

Study processing details: Reference gene primer amplification yielded estimated nucleated cell counts. Only in-frame clones appear in the TCRdb table, and some are missing; sequencing was by immunoSEQ multiplex PCR. The V and J calls and clone size come from that table; D and trimming were worked out from the DNA. The table lists some 46,000 clones, roughly 70% of them singletons. The CDR3 is made up of 14 amino acids. V dropped 5 bases and J dropped 2 bases, with 13 bases sitting between them. Looked up from germline, CDR1 is ENHRY and CDR2 is SYGVKD. The sequenced sample was peripheral blood. The TCR sequence derives from a man aged 80 or over with acute or convalescent COVID-19. The V and J genes are TRBV10-3 and TRBJ2-7; the D gene is possibly TRBD1 (5 bases). CDR3 bases: TGTGCCATCAGTAGCCAGGGTTACACCTACGAGCAGTACTTC. Its protein is CAISSQGYTYEQYF.